This TCR beta chain appears in the sequencing data of a study of a mutant IDH1 vaccine in newly diagnosed glioma. At the level of the study: In weeks 1, 3, 5, 7, 11, 15, 19 and 23, patients were immunized, eight times in all.

Sequencing was performed with immunoSEQ multiplex PCR; in TCRdb, only in-frame clones are kept and a portion is missing. The sample consists of about 130,000 clones, just under 80% of them appearing once. A word on this clone: Its antigen remains unidentified.

Regarding time point: week 11, during vaccination. It was 300 ug of mutant IDH1 20-mer peptide that made up each vaccine dose, given with topical imiquimod. The specimen was PBMCs, collected from a glioma patient whose treatment included an IDH1 peptide vaccine. This TCR was sampled from a man between 40 and 49 years old with glioma.

CDR3 DNA: TGTGCTAGTGGTTTGGGCGGGACAGGAGGGACTGAAGCTTTCTTT. It specifies CASGLGGTGGTEAFF. The V and J genes are TRBV12-5 and TRBJ1-1; 8 bases align to TRBD1. CDR1 and CDR2 (germline): LGHNT, FRNRAP. The V segment lost 1 base and the J segment 5 bases; nucleotides outside the gene matches: 6. The CDR3 totals 15 residues.